This T cell receptor beta chain was observed in a study of blood T cell repertoires in COVID-19. Across the whole study: Samples taken during acute and convalescent COVID-19 were collected in the United States, Italy and Spain.

Each participant's cohort was designated according to participant-reported clinical history. Original handling: Scientists estimated how many nucleated cells there were by amplifying reference gene primers. The table came from immunoSEQ multiplex PCR; TCRdb's copy has only in-frame clones and leaves some out. The DNA gave D and trimming, while V, J and clone size come from that table. The sample lists approximately 260,000 clones, about nine tenths occurring once. Germline loops: CDR1 MDHEN, CDR2 SYDVKM. After removal of 3 bases from V and 7 bases from J, the junction contained 5 bases not matched to a gene. This CDR3 spans 14 amino acids.

This chain uses TRBV28 with TRBJ2-1; TRBD2 agrees at 8 bases. This sequence was found in a woman aged 25-40 years with acute COVID-19. The source material was PBMCs or T cells enriched from blood (not recorded which). The CDR3 sequence is CASSFGAGVNEQFF. In DNA, the CDR3 is TGTGCCAGCAGTTTTGGAGCGGGAGTAAATGAGCAGTTCTTC.